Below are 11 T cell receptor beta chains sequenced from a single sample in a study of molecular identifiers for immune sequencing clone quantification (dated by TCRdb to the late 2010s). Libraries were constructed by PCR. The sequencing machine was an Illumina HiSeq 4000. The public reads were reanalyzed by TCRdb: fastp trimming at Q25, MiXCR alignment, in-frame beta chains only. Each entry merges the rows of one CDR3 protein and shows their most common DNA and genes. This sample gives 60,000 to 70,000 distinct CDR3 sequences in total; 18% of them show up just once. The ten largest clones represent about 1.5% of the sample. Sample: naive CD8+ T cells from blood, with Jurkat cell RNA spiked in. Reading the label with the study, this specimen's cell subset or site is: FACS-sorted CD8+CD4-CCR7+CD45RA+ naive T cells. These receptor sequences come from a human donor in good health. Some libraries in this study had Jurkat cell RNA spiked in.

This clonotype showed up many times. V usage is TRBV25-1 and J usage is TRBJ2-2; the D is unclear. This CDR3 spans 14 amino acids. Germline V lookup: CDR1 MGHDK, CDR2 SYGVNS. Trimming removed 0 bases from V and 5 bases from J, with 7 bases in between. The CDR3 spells CASSEYPGTGELFF. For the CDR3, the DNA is TGTGCCAGCAGTGAATATCCCGGGACCGGGGAGCTGTTTTTT.

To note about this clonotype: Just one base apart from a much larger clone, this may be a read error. The CDR3 DNA is TGTGCCAGCAGTTACCCGATGAGACAGGGGTTTGACACCGGGGAGCTGTTTTTT. Translation gives CASSYPMRQGFDTGELFF. The chain has TRBV6-2 or TRBV6-3 and TRBJ2-2; 8 bases are shared with TRBD1. The CDR3 runs 18 residues. Trimming removed 2 bases from V and 3 bases from J; junction bases left unmatched: 11. Germline V lookup: CDR1 MNHEY, CDR2 SVGEGT.

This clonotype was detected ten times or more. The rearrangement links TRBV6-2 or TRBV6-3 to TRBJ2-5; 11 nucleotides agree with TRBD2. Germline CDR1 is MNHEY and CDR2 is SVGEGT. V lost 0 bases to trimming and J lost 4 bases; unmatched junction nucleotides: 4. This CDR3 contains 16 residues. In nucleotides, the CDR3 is TGTGCCAGCAGTTACTCAGGGCTAGCGGGAGGAGAGACCCAGTACTTC. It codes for CASSYSGLAGGETQYF.

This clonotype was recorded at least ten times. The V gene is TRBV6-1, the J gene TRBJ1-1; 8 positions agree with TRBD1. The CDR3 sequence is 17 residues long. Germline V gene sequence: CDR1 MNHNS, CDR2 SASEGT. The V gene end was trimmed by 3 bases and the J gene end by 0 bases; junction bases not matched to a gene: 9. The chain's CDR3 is CASSDLGQGPLNTEAFF. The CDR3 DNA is TGTGCCAGCAGTGACCTAGGACAGGGACCACTGAACACTGAAGCTTTCTTT.

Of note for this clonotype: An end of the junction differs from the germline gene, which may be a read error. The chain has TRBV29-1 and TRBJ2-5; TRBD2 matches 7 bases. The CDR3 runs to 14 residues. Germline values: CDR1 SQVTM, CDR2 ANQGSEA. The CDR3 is CSVEAAGVEETQYF. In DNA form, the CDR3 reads TGTAGCGTTGAAGCGGCGGGAGTTGAGGAGACCCAGTACTTC.

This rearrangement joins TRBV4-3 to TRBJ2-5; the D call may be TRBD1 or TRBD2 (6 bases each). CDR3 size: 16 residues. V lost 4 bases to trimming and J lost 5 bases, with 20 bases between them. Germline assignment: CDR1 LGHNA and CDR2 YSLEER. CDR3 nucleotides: TGCGCCAGCAGCCGAGATAGGGGGGCCCATGGGGAGACCCAGTACTTC. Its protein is CASSRDRGAHGETQYF.

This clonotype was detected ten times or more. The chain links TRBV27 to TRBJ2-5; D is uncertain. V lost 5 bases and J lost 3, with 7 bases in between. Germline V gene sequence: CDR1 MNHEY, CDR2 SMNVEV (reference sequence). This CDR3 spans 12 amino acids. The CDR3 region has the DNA TGTGCCAGCAGTCCCCTCGAAGAGACCCAGTACTTC. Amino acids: CASSPLEETQYF.

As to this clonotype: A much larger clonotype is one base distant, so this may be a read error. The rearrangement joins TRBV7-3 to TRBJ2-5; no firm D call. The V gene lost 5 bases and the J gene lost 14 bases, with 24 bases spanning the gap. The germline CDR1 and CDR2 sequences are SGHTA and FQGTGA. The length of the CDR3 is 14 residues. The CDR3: CASSVSGFNSFIYF. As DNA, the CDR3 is TGTGCCAGCAGCGTATCCGGGTTTAATAGTTTTATATACTTC.

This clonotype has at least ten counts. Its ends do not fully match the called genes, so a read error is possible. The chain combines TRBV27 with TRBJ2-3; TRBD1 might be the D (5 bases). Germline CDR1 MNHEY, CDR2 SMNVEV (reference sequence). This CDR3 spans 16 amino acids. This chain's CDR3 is CASSLWPLGSTGTQYF. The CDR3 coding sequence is TGTGCCAGCAGTTTATGGCCTCTTGGTAGCACAGGTACGCAGTATTTT.

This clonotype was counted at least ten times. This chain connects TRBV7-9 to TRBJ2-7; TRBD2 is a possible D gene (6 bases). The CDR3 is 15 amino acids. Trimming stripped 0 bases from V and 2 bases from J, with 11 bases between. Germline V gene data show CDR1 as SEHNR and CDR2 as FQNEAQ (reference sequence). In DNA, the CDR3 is TGTGCCAGCAGCTTAGCGCGGGGCAGCCCCTACGAGCAGTACTTC. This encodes CASSLARGSPYEQYF.

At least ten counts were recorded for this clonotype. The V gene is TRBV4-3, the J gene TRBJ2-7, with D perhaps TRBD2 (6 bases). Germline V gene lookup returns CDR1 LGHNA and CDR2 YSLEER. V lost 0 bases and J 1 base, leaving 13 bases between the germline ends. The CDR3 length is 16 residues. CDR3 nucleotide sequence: TGCGCCAGCAGCCAAGATAGGCGGGGCCCTTCCTACGAGCAGTACTTC. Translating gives CASSQDRRGPSYEQYF.